This T cell receptor beta chain was found in a study of CD8 T cells in Susac syndrome. For the study at large: When blood was drawn, patients with Susac syndrome were on intravenous immunoglobulin alone, on corticosteroids, or therapy-naive.

Study-wide results and limits: CD4+ repertoires of Susac syndrome patients lacked detectable clonal expansion.

Negative isolation was applied to CD8+ and CD4+ T cells, and FACS enrichment was applied to TEMRA cells. The CDR3 has 15 residues. Trimming removed 4 bases from V and 1 base from J; junction bases left unmatched: 2. Germline V gene lookup returns CDR1 LGHDT and CDR2 YNNKEL (reference sequence). On this clonotype itself: Antigen specificity is unknown.

A quantity of about 0.5 to 1 ug RNA underwent reverse transcription using random hexamers. The immunoSEQ assay covered 54 Vbeta and 13 Jbeta segments for CDR3. TCRdb re-called the immunoSEQ multiplex PCR reads through MiXCR, storing one row per CDR3 protein. Seen here are around 130,000 distinct CDR3 sequences, nearly 96% observed once, and the top ten hold approximately 0.15%. The receptor comes from a human donor with Susac syndrome. The chain has TRBV3-1 and TRBJ1-1, with TRBD1 identical over 11 bases. Source material: CD4+ T cells from PBMCs. The CDR3 is CASSRTGGANTEAFF. DNA for the CDR3: TGTGCCAGCAGCCGGACAGGGGGCGCGAACACTGAAGCTTTCTTT.